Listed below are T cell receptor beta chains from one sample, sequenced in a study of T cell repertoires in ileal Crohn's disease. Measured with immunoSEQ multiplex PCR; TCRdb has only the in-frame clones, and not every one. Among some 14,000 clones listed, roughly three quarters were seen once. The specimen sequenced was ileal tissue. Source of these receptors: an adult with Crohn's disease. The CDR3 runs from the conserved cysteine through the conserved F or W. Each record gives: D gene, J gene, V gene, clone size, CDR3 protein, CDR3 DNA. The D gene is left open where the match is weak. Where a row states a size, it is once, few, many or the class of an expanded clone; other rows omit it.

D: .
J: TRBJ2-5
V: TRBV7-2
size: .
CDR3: CASSLGGARETQYF
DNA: TGTGCCAGCAGCCTTGGGGGGGCCCGAGAGACCCAGTACTTC

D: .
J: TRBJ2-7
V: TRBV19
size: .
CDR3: CASSKGRVLADEQYF
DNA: TGTGCCAGTAGTAAAGGCAGGGTGCTCGCTGACGAGCAGTACTTC

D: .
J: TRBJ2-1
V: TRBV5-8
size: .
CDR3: CASSLRGRGKSYNEQFF
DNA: TGTGCCAGCAGCTTGAGAGGTCGGGGCAAGTCCTACAATGAGCAGTTCTTC

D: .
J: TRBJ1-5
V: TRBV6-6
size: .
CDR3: CASSRTENQPQHF
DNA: TGTGCCAGCAGTCGAACAGAAAATCAGCCCCAGCATTTT

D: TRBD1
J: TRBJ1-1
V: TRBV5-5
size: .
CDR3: CASSGTGQGYTEAFF
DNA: TGTGCCAGCAGCGGAACGGGACAGGGGTACACTGAAGCTTTCTTT

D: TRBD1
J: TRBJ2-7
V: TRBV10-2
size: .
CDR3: CASSEGQGREQYF
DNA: TGCGCCAGCAGTGAGGGACAGGGACGCGAGCAGTACTTC

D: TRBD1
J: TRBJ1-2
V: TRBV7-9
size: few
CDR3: CASSPQGAGGYTF
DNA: TGTGCCAGCAGCCCCCAGGGGGCGGGAGGCTACACCTTC

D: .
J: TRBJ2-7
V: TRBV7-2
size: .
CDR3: CASSLARQGKYEQYF
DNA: TGTGCCAGCAGCTTAGCGAGGCAGGGGAAGTACGAGCAGTACTTC

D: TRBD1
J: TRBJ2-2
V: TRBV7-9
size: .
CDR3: CASSSQGLAGELFF
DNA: TGTGCCAGCAGCTCACAGGGGCTAGCCGGGGAGCTGTTTTTT

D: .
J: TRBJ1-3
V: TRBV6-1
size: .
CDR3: CASSEVLRGTGNTIYF
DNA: TGTGCCAGCAGTGAAGTATTGAGGGGAACTGGAAACACCATATATTTT

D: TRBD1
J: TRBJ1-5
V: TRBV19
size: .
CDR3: CASSIGDRERNQPQHF
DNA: TGTGCCAGTAGTATTGGGGACAGGGAGAGAAATCAGCCCCAGCATTTT

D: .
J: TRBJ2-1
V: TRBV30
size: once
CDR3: CASPPGEAGNEQFF
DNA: TGTGCCTCCCCCCCCGGGGAGGCGGGGAATGAGCAGTTCTTC

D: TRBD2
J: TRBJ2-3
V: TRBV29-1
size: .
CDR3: CSVEHPLGTSLSSTDTQYF
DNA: TGCAGCGTTGAACACCCCCTAGGGACTAGCCTCTCTAGCACAGATACGCAGTATTTT

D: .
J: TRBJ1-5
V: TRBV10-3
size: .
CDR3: CAISRGRVNQPQHF
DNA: TGTGCCATCAGTAGGGGCAGGGTCAATCAGCCCCAGCATTTT

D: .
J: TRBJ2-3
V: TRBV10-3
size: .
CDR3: CAITNRDSTQYF
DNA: TGTGCCATCACAAACAGGGATTCCACGCAGTATTTT

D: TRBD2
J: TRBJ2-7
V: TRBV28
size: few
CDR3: CASRPPGLALYEQYF
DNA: TGTGCCAGCAGACCTCCGGGACTAGCTCTTTACGAGCAGTACTTC

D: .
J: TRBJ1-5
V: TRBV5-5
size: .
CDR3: CASSCNQPQHF
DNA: TGTGCCAGCAGTTGTAATCAGCCCCAGCATTTT

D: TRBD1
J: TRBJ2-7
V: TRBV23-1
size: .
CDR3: CASSQSEGQGPYEQYF
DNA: TGCGCCAGCAGTCAATCGGAGGGACAGGGCCCCTACGAGCAGTACTTC

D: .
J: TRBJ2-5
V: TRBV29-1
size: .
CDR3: CSVEGRGVETQYF
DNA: TGCAGCGTTGAGGGCAGGGGGGTCGAGACCCAGTACTTC

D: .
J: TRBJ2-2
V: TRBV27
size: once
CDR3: CASTFTGELFF
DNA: TGTGCCAGCACTTTCACCGGGGAGCTGTTTTTT

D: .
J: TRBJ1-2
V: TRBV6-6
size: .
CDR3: CASTTVGAPYGYTF
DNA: TGTGCCAGCACTACCGTAGGGGCCCCCTATGGCTACACCTTC

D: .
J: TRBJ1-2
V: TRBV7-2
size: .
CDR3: CASSLWQSYGYTF
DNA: TGTGCCAGCAGCTTATGGCAGAGCTATGGCTACACCTTC

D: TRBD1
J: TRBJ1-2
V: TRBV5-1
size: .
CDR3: CASSLDGTEIYGYTF
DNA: TGCGCCAGCAGCTTGGACGGGACAGAGATCTATGGCTACACCTTC

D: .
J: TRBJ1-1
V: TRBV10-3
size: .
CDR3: CAIRWGPNTEAFF
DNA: TGTGCCATCCGGTGGGGGCCGAACACTGAAGCTTTCTTT

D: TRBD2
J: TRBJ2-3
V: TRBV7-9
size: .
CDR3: CASSPGTSGGGSTDTQYF
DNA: TGTGCCAGCAGCCCTGGGACTAGCGGGGGAGGAAGCACAGATACGCAGTATTTT

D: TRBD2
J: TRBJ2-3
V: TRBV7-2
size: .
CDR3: CASSSGLAGLTDTQYF
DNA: TGTGCCAGCAGCTCAGGACTAGCGGGGCTCACAGATACGCAGTATTTT

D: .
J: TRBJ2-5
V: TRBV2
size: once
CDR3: CASSKDWPETQYF
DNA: TGTGCCAGCAGTAAGGACTGGCCAGAGACCCAGTACTTC

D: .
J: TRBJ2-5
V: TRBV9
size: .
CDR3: CASSVELGLGTQYF
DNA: TGTGCCAGCAGCGTAGAGCTGGGATTAGGGACCCAGTACTTC

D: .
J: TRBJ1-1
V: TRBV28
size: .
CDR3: CASGTQVGGAEAFF
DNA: TGTGCCAGCGGAACGCAAGTTGGGGGGGCTGAAGCTTTCTTT

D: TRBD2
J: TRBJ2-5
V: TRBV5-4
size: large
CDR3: CASSPIGGRAGLKTQYF
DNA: TGTGCCAGCAGCCCTATAGGCGGGAGGGCCGGATTAAAGACCCAGTACTTC

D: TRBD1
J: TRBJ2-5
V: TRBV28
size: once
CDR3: CASSFLPVRRQGETQYF
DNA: TGTGCCAGCAGTTTCCTTCCGGTCCGTAGACAGGGAGAGACCCAGTACTTC

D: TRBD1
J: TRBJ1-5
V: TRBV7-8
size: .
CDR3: CASSTTGEEPQHF
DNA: TGTGCCAGCAGCACTACAGGGGAAGAGCCCCAGCATTTT

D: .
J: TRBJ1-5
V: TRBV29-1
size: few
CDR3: CSVSSGTDSNQPQHF
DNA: TGCAGCGTATCCTCCGGGACGGATAGCAATCAGCCCCAGCATTTT

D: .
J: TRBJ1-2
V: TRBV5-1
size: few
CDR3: CASSLTGTEGGYTF
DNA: TGCGCCAGCAGCTTGACTGGTACCGAAGGTGGCTACACCTTC

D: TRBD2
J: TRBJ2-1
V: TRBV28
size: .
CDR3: CASSLQWRGESYNEQFF
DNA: TGTGCCAGCAGTTTGCAGTGGCGGGGGGAGTCCTACAATGAGCAGTTCTTC

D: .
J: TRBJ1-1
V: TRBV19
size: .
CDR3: CASSIDHSNTEAFF
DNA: TGTGCCAGTAGTATCGATCATTCTAACACTGAAGCTTTCTTT

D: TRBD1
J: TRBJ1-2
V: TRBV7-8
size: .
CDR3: CASSLLPGGANYGYTF
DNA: TGTGCCAGCAGCTTATTACCAGGGGGCGCTAACTATGGCTACACCTTC

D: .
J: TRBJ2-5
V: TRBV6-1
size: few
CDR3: CASSVLETQYF
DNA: TGTGCCAGCAGTGTCTTGGAGACCCAGTACTTC

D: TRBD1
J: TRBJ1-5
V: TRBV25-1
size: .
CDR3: CASSDDRGRGNQPQHF
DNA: TGTGCCAGCAGTGACGACAGGGGAAGGGGTAATCAGCCCCAGCATTTT

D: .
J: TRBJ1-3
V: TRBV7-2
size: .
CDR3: CASSLETAGNTIYF
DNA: TGTGCCAGCAGCTTAGAGACAGCTGGAAACACCATATATTTT

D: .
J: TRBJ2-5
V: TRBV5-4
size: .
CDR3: CASSRTGIQETQYF
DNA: TGTGCCAGCAGCCGGACTGGAATCCAAGAGACCCAGTACTTC

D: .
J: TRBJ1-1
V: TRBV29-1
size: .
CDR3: CSVEGLTNTEAFF
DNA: TGCAGCGTTGAGGGGTTAACGAACACTGAAGCTTTCTTT

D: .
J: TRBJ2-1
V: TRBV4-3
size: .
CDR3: CASSQDGSLIYNEQFF
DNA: TGCGCCAGCAGCCAAGATGGATCCCTGATCTACAATGAGCAGTTCTTC